This entry lists 15 T cell receptor beta chains sequenced from one sample in a study of CD4+ T cells in melanoma. Profiling relied on immunoSEQ multiplex PCR, and the TCRdb table lists in-frame clones only, not all of them. In the table there are 10,000 to 12,000 clones, roughly 60% of which are singletons. The specimen was cells from a culture (not recorded whether cultured in vitro). These receptors were taken from a human donor with melanoma.

The CDR3 nucleotides are TGTGCCAGCAGCACGGGACTAATCCAAAAACTGTTTTTT. It translates to CASSTGLIQKLFF. The chain carries TRBV11-2 and TRBJ1-4; possible D gene TRBD1, 5 bases. V was clipped by 5 bases and J by 9 bases, with 13 bases between them. The CDR3 covers 13 residues. CDR1 is SGHAT, CDR2 FQNNGV, per germline.

The chain has TRBV4-1 and TRBJ1-2, with 7 bases identical to TRBD1. The CDR3 contains 16 residues. V shed 0 bases, J shed 0 bases, and the junction held 4 bases outside the gene matches. Germline V gene sequence: CDR1 MGHRA, CDR2 YSYEKL. This CDR3 is CASSQDQTGANYGYTF. CDR3 DNA: TGCGCCAGCAGCCAAGATCAAACAGGGGCTAACTATGGCTACACCTTC.

This clone has a handful of counts. The chain links TRBV18 to TRBJ1-6; tentatively, D is TRBD1 (5 bases). With 3 bases removed from V and 5 bases from J, the gap between germline ends came to 23 bases. Germline values: CDR1 KGHSH, CDR2 LQKENI. There are 19 residues in the CDR3. CDR3 in DNA: TGTGCCAGCTCACCCGTCCACTCGCATCAGGGAGTCGATAATTCACCCCTCCACTTT. Amino acid sequence: CASSPVHSHQGVDNSPLHF.

The chain couples TRBV12-5 to TRBJ1-2; the D is unclear. Germline CDR1 reads LGHNT; CDR2 reads FRNRAP. The CDR3 has 14 residues. V was clipped by 6 bases and J by 8 bases, with 19 bases between them. The CDR3 is CASGEKFQDGGYTF. Written as DNA, the CDR3 is TGTGCTAGTGGCGAGAAGTTCCAAGACGGGGGCTACACCTTC.

The table lists this clone with a count of one. The rearrangement uses TRBV10-3 and TRBJ2-1, with no clear D. V was trimmed by 0 bases and J by 6 bases, leaving 12 bases between them. In germline, CDR1 is ENHRY, CDR2 SYGVKD. The length of the CDR3 is 15 residues. CDR3 sequence: CAISESRASSNEQFF. The CDR3 nucleotides read TGTGCCATCAGTGAGTCACGGGCCTCGAGCAATGAGCAGTTCTTC.

This clone occurred a few times. V gene TRBV2 combines with J gene TRBJ2-7; D perhaps matches TRBD2 (6 bases). The germline V gene has CDR1 SNHLY and CDR2 FYNNEI. Trimming pared 5 bases from V and 2 bases from J, leaving 13 bases between. CDR3 length equals 14 residues. The CDR3 spells CASSRQLATYEQYF. In DNA form, the CDR3 reads TGTGCCAGCAGTCGACAACTAGCTACCTACGAGCAGTACTTC.

This clone occurred a few times. The rearrangement uses TRBV2 and TRBJ1-1; 7 nucleotides line up with TRBD1. Germline V gene sequence: CDR1 SNHLY, CDR2 FYNNEI. After removal of 5 bases from V and 1 base from J, the junction contained 1 base not matched to a gene. CDR3 length: 13 amino acids. The chain's CDR3 is CASSWDRNTEAFF. The CDR3 DNA is TGTGCCAGCAGTTGGGACAGGAACACTGAAGCTTTCTTT.

J is TRBJ1-4 and V is TRBV5-1; D not resolved. This CDR3 contains 13 residues. The germline CDR1 and CDR2 sequences are SGHRS and YFSETQ. The V end lost 4 bases, the J end lost 6 bases, and 10 bases lay between the germline ends. The CDR3 sequence: CASSAASHEKLFF. The CDR3 nucleotides read TGCGCCAGCAGCGCAGCATCCCATGAAAAACTGTTTTTT. The full variable domain, in which reference TRBV5-1 and TRBJ1-4 provide the parts outside the CDR3, is KAGVTQTPRYLIKTRGQQVTLSCSPISGHRSVSWYQQTPGQGLQFLFEYFSETQRNKGNFPGRFSGRQFSNSRSEMNVSTLELGDSALYLCASSAASHEKLFFGSGTQLSVL.

Of note for this clone: Within the sample, other DNA sequences also encode this same CDR3. The chain uses TRBV11-2 and TRBJ2-5; D gene ambiguous. This CDR3 is 12 amino acids long. Germline CDR1 is SGHAT and CDR2 is FQNNGV. Trimming shortened V by 1 base and J by 5 bases, and 5 bases separated the two germline ends. The CDR3 region has the DNA TGTGCCAGCAGCTTAGTTGGTGAGACCCAGTACTTC. It codes for CASSLVGETQYF.

This rearrangement joins TRBV30 to TRBJ1-2, with D possibly being TRBD1 (5 bases). CDR3 length: 12 amino acids. CDR1 and CDR2 from the germline V gene are GTSNPN and SVGIG (reference sequence). Trimming pared 5 bases from V and 5 bases from J, leaving 12 bases between. CDR3 in amino acids: CAWEGDRYGYTF. In DNA, the CDR3 is TGTGCCTGGGAAGGGGATCGGTATGGCTACACCTTC.

V usage is TRBV6-1 and J usage is TRBJ1-1; maybe TRBD1 (5 bases). CDR1 and CDR2 from the germline V gene are MNHNS and SASEGT. V lost 6 bases, J lost 4 bases, and 15 bases lay in between. CDR3 length equals 14 residues. The CDR3 reads CASRIVQGVTEAFF. The CDR3, as DNA: TGTGCCAGCAGGATAGTTCAGGGTGTCACTGAAGCTTTCTTT.

This rearrangement joins TRBV2 to TRBJ2-5, with D possibly being TRBD1 or TRBD2 (5 bases each). CDR1 and CDR2 (germline): SNHLY, FYNNEI. The CDR3 sequence is 14 residues long. The V end lost 7 bases, the J end lost 2 bases, and 14 bases lay between the germline ends. The CDR3: CASTEGRNQETQYF. CDR3 bases: TGTGCCAGCACCGAGGGACGGAATCAAGAGACCCAGTACTTC.

The V and J genes are TRBV14 and TRBJ1-1; D is uncertain. Trimming cost V 4 bases and J 4 bases, with 10 bases left between them. CDR1 and CDR2 from the germline V gene are SGHDN and FVKESK. CDR3 length: 13 amino acids. The CDR3 DNA reads TGTGCCAGCAGCCTTACGCTAGTCACTGAAGCTTTCTTT. This gives the protein CASSLTLVTEAFF.

In this sample, this clone turned up a few times. This chain uses TRBV4-2 with TRBJ1-1; D is possibly TRBD1 (5 bases). Germline V lookup: CDR1 LGHNA, CDR2 YNFKEQ. V was trimmed by 2 bases and J by 5 bases, leaving 18 bases between them. This CDR3 has 16 amino acids. In DNA, the CDR3 is TGTGCCAGCAGCCAACAAGGTAGGGCCCGGGGGACTGAAGCTTTCTTT. Translating it yields CASSQQGRARGTEAFF.

The chain is built from TRBV5-1 and TRBJ2-5; possibly TRBD2 for D (6 bases). CDR3 length: 14 amino acids. CDR1 is SGHRS and CDR2 is YFSETQ in the germline V gene. V lost 6 bases and J 1 base, leaving 13 bases between the germline ends. CDR3 protein: CASTTQGGQETQYF. The CDR3 coding sequence is TGCGCCAGCACAACTCAGGGAGGCCAAGAGACCCAGTACTTC.